This T cell receptor (beta chain) was identified in a study of siplizumab effects on memory and regulatory T cells. The study, taken as a whole, reports: There appeared to be greater diversity in naive T cells than in memory cells, and naive T cells seemed major contributors to the alloresponse. In the presence of siplizumab, alloreactive sequences traceable to unstimulated CD4+ memory cells were significantly reduced. Suppressive activity of Tregs proliferating in siplizumab cultures remained unconfirmed.

A note on this clone: What it binds is not known.

The table came from immunoSEQ multiplex PCR; TCRdb's copy has only in-frame clones and leaves some out. The repertoire holds about 91,000 clones, with over 85% as singletons. CDR1 and CDR2 from the germline V gene are SGHAT and FQNNGV. The CDR3 contains 13 residues. V was pared by 1 base and J by 1 base, with 5 bases between. This receptor was identified in a human donor in good health. The sample comprised CD8+ T cells sorted from blood. This sequence joins TRBV11-2 and TRBJ2-7; no firm D call. The CDR3 DNA reads TGTGCCAGCAGCTTAGCACCTTCCTACGAGCAGTACTTC. It specifies CASSLAPSYEQYF.